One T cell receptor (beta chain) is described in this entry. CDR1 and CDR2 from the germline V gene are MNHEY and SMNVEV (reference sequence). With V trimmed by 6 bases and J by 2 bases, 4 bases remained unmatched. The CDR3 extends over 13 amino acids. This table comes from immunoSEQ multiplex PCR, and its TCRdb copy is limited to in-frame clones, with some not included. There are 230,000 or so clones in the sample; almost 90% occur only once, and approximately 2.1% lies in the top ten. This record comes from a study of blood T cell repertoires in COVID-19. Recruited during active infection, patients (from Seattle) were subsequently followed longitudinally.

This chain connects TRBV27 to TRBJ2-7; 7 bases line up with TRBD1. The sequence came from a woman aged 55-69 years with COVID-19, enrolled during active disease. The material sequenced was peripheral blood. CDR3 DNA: TGTGCCAGCAGCCGACAGGGAGCCTACGAGCAGTACTTC. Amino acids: CASSRQGAYEQYF.